This passage covers 4 T cell receptor beta chains from one sample sequenced in a study of T cells in localized non-small cell lung cancer. Sequenced by immunoSEQ multiplex PCR; TCRdb stores in-frame clones only, minus some. The table records about 41,000 clones, roughly four fifths of them present only once. Sequenced here: PBMCs, sampled before any cancer treatment. The source of these receptors is a man aged 35 to 69 with stage II lung adenocarcinoma.

This clone was detected only a few times. The chain combines TRBV28 with TRBJ2-7; D unresolved. CDR1 MDHEN and CDR2 SYDVKM come from the germline V gene. The CDR3 consists of 14 residues. Between the trimmed V and J ends, which lost 7 bases and 0 bases, there was a span of 13 bases. CDR3 coding DNA: TGTGCCAGCATCCCCGCAGGTCCCTCCTACGAGCAGTACTTC. Amino acid sequence: CASIPAGPSYEQYF.

The chain uses TRBV25-1 and TRBJ1-1, with 8 bases matching TRBD1. CDR3 length equals 17 residues. Germline V gene data show CDR1 as MGHDK and CDR2 as SYGVNS. Germline trimming cut 5 bases from V and 0 bases from J; bases unmatched to any gene: 11. CDR3 in DNA: TGTGCCAGCAGTCACGTCCCTACGACAGGGGTGAACACTGAAGCTTTCTTT. It codes for CASSHVPTTGVNTEAFF.

The chain employs TRBV2 and TRBJ2-7; 11 bases are shared with TRBD1. Looked up from germline, CDR1 is SNHLY and CDR2 is FYNNEI. The V gene end was trimmed by 3 bases and the J gene end by 6 bases; junction bases not matched to a gene: 10. The length of the CDR3 is 16 residues. CDR3 coding DNA: TGTGCCAGCAGTGAGGGACAGGGGGGATTACGTGGCGAGCAGTACTTC. Encoded protein: CASSEGQGGLRGEQYF.

The J gene is TRBJ2-1, the V gene TRBV29-1, with D possibly being TRBD1 or TRBD2 (6 bases each). The CDR3 is made up of 12 amino acids. Germline values: CDR1 SQVTM, CDR2 ANQGSEA. The ends were cut back, 4 bases at V and 7 bases at J, with 11 bases in the middle. The CDR3 protein is CSVGRGDNEQFF. The CDR3 coding sequence is TGCAGCGTTGGTAGGGGGGATAATGAGCAGTTCTTC.